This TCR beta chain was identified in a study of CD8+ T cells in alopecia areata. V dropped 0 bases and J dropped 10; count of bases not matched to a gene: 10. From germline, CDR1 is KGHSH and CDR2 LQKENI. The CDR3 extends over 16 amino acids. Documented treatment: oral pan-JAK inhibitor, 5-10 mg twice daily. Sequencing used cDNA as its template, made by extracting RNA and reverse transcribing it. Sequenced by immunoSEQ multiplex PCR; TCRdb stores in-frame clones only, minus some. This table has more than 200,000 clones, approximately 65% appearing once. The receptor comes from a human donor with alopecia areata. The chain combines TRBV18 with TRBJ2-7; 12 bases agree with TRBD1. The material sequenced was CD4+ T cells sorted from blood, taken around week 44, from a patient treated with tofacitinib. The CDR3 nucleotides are TGTGCCAGCTCACCACCCACCGGGACAGGGGGCTCACTCCAGTACTTC. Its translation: CASSPPTGTGGSLQYF.